Included here is one T cell receptor (beta chain) sequence, with context. Antigen specificity is unknown. Authors' analysis steps: ImmunoSEQ output held junction-only sequences without quality scores, so filtering differed. Clones were read by immunoSEQ multiplex PCR, and TCRdb kept only the in-frame ones, dropping some. D and trimming were read from the DNA, whereas the V and J calls and clone size are those reported in that table. The sample lists some 2,000,000 clones, 85% to 95% occurring once. Germline loops: CDR1 SNHLY, CDR2 FYNNEI. V shed 5 bases and J 8 bases; nucleotides not matched to a gene: 4. This CDR3 contains 14 residues. The data originate from a study of shared clonotypes between healthy human individuals. Selected positively for CCR7 and CD45RO-negative, naive CD8 cells excluded terminally differentiated effector memory CD45RA+ cells. Study findings and constraints: Non-shared clonotypes were found to have lower generation probabilities than the clonotypes that were shared by all four of the sorted-subset donors. Clonotypes that were shared across several donors made up roughly 5% of naive CD4 clonotypes.

Sequences were obtained from naive CD8+ T cells sorted from blood. The source is a young man in good health. The rearrangement uses TRBV2 and TRBJ1-4; 11 nucleotides line up with TRBD1. CDR3 coding DNA: TGTGCCAGCAGTCTAGGACAGGGGGCAGAAAAACTGTTTTTT. As protein: CASSLGQGAEKLFF.